A single sample gave rise to the 5 T cell receptor beta chains below, sequenced in a study of regulatory T cells in long-lasting Graves disease. This sample's time point: persistent/refractory GD, antithyroid drugs over 5 years with positive TRAb. PBMCs provided the RNA from which the TCR library was made. Libraries of TCR beta came from iRepertoire HTBI primers plus Arm-PCR of CDR3 regions. TCRdb reanalysed the multiplex PCR reads using MiXCR and keeps one entry per CDR3 protein. Of 390,000 or so distinct CDR3 sequences listed, less than 30% were seen once; the top ten hold around 30%. Sequenced material: peripheral blood mononuclear cells (PBMCs), taken when the disease was refractory, from a patient treated with antithyroid drugs. Every receptor here comes from a woman aged 40 to 49 with Graves disease.

The chain uses TRBV25-1 and TRBJ2-5; 7 bases are a match to TRBD1. With V trimmed by 6 bases and J by 5 bases, 9 bases remained unmatched. The length of the CDR3 is 14 residues. Germline V gives CDR1 MGHDK, CDR2 SYGVNS. The CDR3 nucleotides are TGTGCCAGCAGCAAACAGGGGAGTCGTGAGACCCAGTACTTC. It yields the protein CASSKQGSRETQYF.

The chain has TRBV7-9 and TRBJ2-5; no clear D. Per the germline V gene, CDR1 is SEHNR and CDR2 is FQNEAQ (reference sequence). With 3 bases removed from V and 0 bases from J, the gap between germline ends came to 8 bases. The CDR3 runs to 14 residues. CDR3 sequence (DNA): TGTGCCAGCAGCTTGTCGGAGTACCAAGAGACCCAGTACTTC. This encodes CASSLSEYQETQYF.

This chain uses TRBV5-4 with TRBJ2-5; 14 nucleotides agree with TRBD2. Germline V gene sequence: CDR1 SGHNT, CDR2 YYREEE (reference sequence). V gave up 9 bases and J gave up 5 bases; unmatched junction bases: 12. This CDR3 is built from 16 residues. CDR3 DNA: TGTGCCACCCGGGGGCCGACTAGCGGGAGGGCTGAGACCCAGTACTTC. It encodes CATRGPTSGRAETQYF.

This clonotype was observed a few times. Germline and junction disagree at one end, which may indicate a read error. The J gene is TRBJ1-5, the V gene TRBV2; D gene unclear. Germline loops: CDR1 SNHLY, CDR2 FYNNEI. The CDR3 runs to 14 residues. Here the CDR3 reads CANSLESRGQPQHF. CDR3 coding DNA: TGTGCCAACAGTCTAGAGTCGCGGGGTCAGCCCCAGCATTTT.

This clonotype was counted ten times or more. The DNA for the CDR3 is TGTGCCAGCCACGGCGGACAGGGGGCGAAAGAGCAGTACTTC. It is translated as CASHGGQGAKEQYF. The rearrangement uses TRBV28 and TRBJ2-7; 11 bases are a match to TRBD1. The V segment lost 8 bases and the J segment 7 bases; nucleotides outside the gene matches: 10. Germline lookup yields CDR1 MDHEN and CDR2 SYDVKM. The CDR3 length is 14 residues.